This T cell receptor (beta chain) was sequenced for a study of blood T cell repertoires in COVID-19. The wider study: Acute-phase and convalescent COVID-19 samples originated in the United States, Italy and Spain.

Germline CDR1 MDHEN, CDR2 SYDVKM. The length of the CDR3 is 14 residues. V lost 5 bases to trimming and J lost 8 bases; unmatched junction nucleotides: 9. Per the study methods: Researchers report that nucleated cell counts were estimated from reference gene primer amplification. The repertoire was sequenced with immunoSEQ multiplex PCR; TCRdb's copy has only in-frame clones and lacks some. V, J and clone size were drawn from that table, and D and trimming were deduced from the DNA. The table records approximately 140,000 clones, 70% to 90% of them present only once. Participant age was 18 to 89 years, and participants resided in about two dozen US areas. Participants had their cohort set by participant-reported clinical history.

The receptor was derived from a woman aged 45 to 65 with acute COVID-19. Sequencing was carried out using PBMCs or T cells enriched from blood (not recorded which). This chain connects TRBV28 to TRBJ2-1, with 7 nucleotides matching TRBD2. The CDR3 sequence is CASSHGLDSDEQFF. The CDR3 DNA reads TGTGCCAGCAGTCATGGACTAGACTCCGATGAGCAGTTCTTC. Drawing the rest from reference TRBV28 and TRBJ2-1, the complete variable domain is DVKVTQSSRYLVKRTGEKVFLECVQDMDHENMFWYRQDPGLGLRLIYFSYDVKMKEKGDIPEGYSVSREKKERFSLILESASTNQTSMYLCASSHGLDSDEQFFGPGTRLTVL.